The rows below give T cell receptor beta chains drawn from one sample of a study of graft-versus-host responses after intestinal transplantation. Which antigens these TCRs recognize remains unknown. The method was immunoSEQ multiplex PCR; TCRdb's version includes in-frame clones alone and lacks a portion of them. Of tens of thousands of clones in the sample, approximately 87% were seen once. This sample comprised unstimulated CD4+ T cells sorted from spleen or lymph node cells, obtained before intestinal transplant. The source is a human donor who received an intestinal transplant. The CDR3 runs from the conserved cysteine through the conserved F or W. The D gene is left open where the match is weak. A clone size is listed for some rows: how often the clone was seen (once, few, many), or a class if it is expanded.

clone size: few
D gene: TRBD1
J gene: TRBJ1-6
V gene: TRBV12-5
CDR3 protein: CASGAGQGENSPLHF
CDR3 DNA: TGTGCTAGTGGTGCGGGACAGGGTGAAAATTCACCCCTCCACTTT

clone size: NA
D gene: TRBD1
J gene: TRBJ1-5
V gene: TRBV7-9
CDR3 protein: CASSKTGDSNQPQHF
CDR3 DNA: TGTGCCAGCAGCAAGACAGGGGATAGCAATCAGCCCCAGCATTTT

clone size: once
D gene: NA
J gene: TRBJ1-2
V gene: TRBV10-2
CDR3 protein: CAILLTEGDDYGYTF
CDR3 DNA: TGCGCCATCCTACTCACCGAGGGGGACGACTATGGCTACACCTTC

clone size: NA
D gene: TRBD2
J gene: TRBJ2-7
V gene: TRBV5-1
CDR3 protein: CASSPPGLAGGYEQYF
CDR3 DNA: TGCGCCAGCAGCCCGCCGGGACTAGCGGGGGGATACGAGCAGTACTTC

clone size: once
D gene: NA
J gene: TRBJ2-3
V gene: TRBV5-1
CDR3 protein: CASSIGTSTDTQYF
CDR3 DNA: TGCGCCAGCAGTATTGGTACTTCCACAGATACGCAGTATTTT

clone size: NA
D gene: TRBD2
J gene: TRBJ2-1
V gene: TRBV7-9
CDR3 protein: CASSLGASGGADEQFF
CDR3 DNA: TGTGCCAGCAGCTTAGGGGCTAGCGGGGGGGCGGATGAGCAGTTCTTC

clone size: NA
D gene: NA
J gene: TRBJ1-1
V gene: TRBV27
CDR3 protein: CASSFWGDTEAFF
CDR3 DNA: TGTGCCAGCAGTTTTTGGGGGGACACTGAAGCTTTCTTT

clone size: NA
D gene: NA
J gene: TRBJ1-1
V gene: TRBV7-6
CDR3 protein: CASSLGGIDEAFF
CDR3 DNA: TGTGCCAGCAGCTTGGGGGGTATTGATGAAGCTTTCTTT

clone size: NA
D gene: NA
J gene: TRBJ1-1
V gene: TRBV5-1
CDR3 protein: CASSPAGPNTEAFF
CDR3 DNA: TGCGCCAGCAGCCCCGCGGGGCCGAACACTGAAGCTTTCTTT

clone size: NA
D gene: NA
J gene: TRBJ2-1
V gene: TRBV10-3
CDR3 protein: CAISAKPPGWTYNEQFF
CDR3 DNA: TGTGCCATCAGCGCGAAACCCCCGGGGTGGACCTACAATGAGCAGTTCTTC

clone size: NA
D gene: NA
J gene: TRBJ2-5
V gene: TRBV7-9
CDR3 protein: CASSLGTAQETQYF
CDR3 DNA: TGTGCCAGCAGCTTGGGCACAGCTCAAGAGACCCAGTACTTC

clone size: NA
D gene: NA
J gene: TRBJ1-2
V gene: TRBV18
CDR3 protein: CASSPGWAGDTTNYGYTF
CDR3 DNA: TGTGCCAGCTCACCAGGTTGGGCGGGGGACACTACTAACTATGGCTACACCTTC

clone size: NA
D gene: NA
J gene: TRBJ1-1
V gene: TRBV2
CDR3 protein: CASGRTGFGTEAFF
CDR3 DNA: TGTGCCAGCGGGCGAACAGGATTTGGGACTGAAGCTTTCTTT

clone size: NA
D gene: NA
J gene: TRBJ1-1
V gene: TRBV13
CDR3 protein: CASPGSRWGTEAFF
CDR3 DNA: TGTGCCAGCCCGGGAAGTAGGTGGGGCACTGAAGCTTTCTTT

clone size: NA
D gene: TRBD1
J gene: TRBJ1-1
V gene: TRBV7-6
CDR3 protein: CASSKGARTEAFF
CDR3 DNA: TGTGCCAGCAGCAAGGGGGCACGGACTGAAGCTTTCTTT

clone size: once
D gene: TRBD2
J gene: TRBJ2-1
V gene: TRBV2
CDR3 protein: CASSDDGGALNEQFF
CDR3 DNA: TGTGCCAGCAGTGATGACGGGGGGGCCTTGAATGAGCAGTTCTTC

clone size: NA
D gene: NA
J gene: TRBJ1-2
V gene: TRBV6-5
CDR3 protein: CASSYNRVVYGYTF
CDR3 DNA: TGTGCCAGCAGTTACAACAGGGTGGTCTATGGCTACACCTTC

clone size: NA
D gene: TRBD1
J gene: TRBJ2-7
V gene: TRBV5-1
CDR3 protein: CASSWTGQVYEQYF
CDR3 DNA: TGCGCCAGCAGTTGGACGGGACAGGTCTACGAGCAGTACTTC

clone size: NA
D gene: NA
J gene: TRBJ1-6
V gene: TRBV27
CDR3 protein: CASSPGAGWGYNSPLHF
CDR3 DNA: TGTGCCAGCAGCCCAGGGGCAGGGTGGGGTTATAATTCACCCCTCCACTTT

clone size: NA
D gene: NA
J gene: TRBJ2-3
V gene: TRBV27
CDR3 protein: CASIGPRGLGLWTDTQYF
CDR3 DNA: TGTGCCAGCATAGGTCCGCGGGGACTTGGATTGTGGACAGATACGCAGTATTTT

clone size: once
D gene: NA
J gene: TRBJ2-3
V gene: TRBV6-5
CDR3 protein: CASRRQDTQYF
CDR3 DNA: TGTGCCAGCAGAAGACAGGATACGCAGTATTTT

clone size: once
D gene: NA
J gene: TRBJ1-5
V gene: TRBV19
CDR3 protein: CASSISYSDQPQHF
CDR3 DNA: TGTGCCAGTAGTATAAGTTATTCGGATCAGCCCCAGCATTTT

clone size: NA
D gene: TRBD2
J gene: TRBJ2-5
V gene: TRBV6-1
CDR3 protein: CASSATSGGPGGETQYF
CDR3 DNA: TGTGCCAGCAGTGCGACTAGCGGGGGTCCCGGCGGAGAGACCCAGTACTTC

clone size: few
D gene: NA
J gene: TRBJ1-6
V gene: TRBV6-5
CDR3 protein: CASSYSPGSSPLHF
CDR3 DNA: TGTGCCAGCAGTTACTCGCCAGGGTCTTCACCCCTCCACTTT

clone size: NA
D gene: TRBD1
J gene: TRBJ1-3
V gene: TRBV9
CDR3 protein: CASSVADRAGNTIYF
CDR3 DNA: TGTGCCAGCAGCGTAGCAGACAGGGCTGGAAACACCATATATTTT

clone size: NA
D gene: TRBD2
J gene: TRBJ2-2
V gene: TRBV5-6
CDR3 protein: CASSFGPSGGTGELFF
CDR3 DNA: TGTGCCAGCAGCTTTGGTCCTAGCGGGGGGACCGGGGAGCTGTTTTTT

clone size: NA
D gene: NA
J gene: TRBJ1-2
V gene: TRBV5-4
CDR3 protein: CASSLPWAGYGYTF
CDR3 DNA: TGTGCCAGCAGCCTCCCGTGGGCTGGGTATGGCTACACCTTC

clone size: NA
D gene: TRBD2
J gene: TRBJ2-5
V gene: TRBV9
CDR3 protein: CASSVGTSGGVQETQYF
CDR3 DNA: TGTGCCAGCAGCGTAGGGACTAGCGGGGGCGTCCAAGAGACCCAGTACTTC

clone size: NA
D gene: TRBD1
J gene: TRBJ2-7
V gene: TRBV6-1
CDR3 protein: CATSRDRGQNVQYF
CDR3 DNA: TGTGCCACCTCCCGGGACAGGGGGCAGAATGTGCAGTACTTC

clone size: NA
D gene: NA
J gene: TRBJ1-2
V gene: TRBV10-3
CDR3 protein: CAITRQRTNYGYTF
CDR3 DNA: TGTGCCATCACCAGACAGAGAACAAACTATGGCTACACCTTC

clone size: NA
D gene: NA
J gene: TRBJ1-4
V gene: TRBV5-1
CDR3 protein: CASSWEGDRRANEKLFF
CDR3 DNA: TGCGCCAGCAGCTGGGAAGGGGATCGGAGGGCTAATGAAAAACTGTTTTTT

clone size: NA
D gene: NA
J gene: TRBJ2-7
V gene: TRBV2
CDR3 protein: CASSGGGYEQYF
CDR3 DNA: TGTGCCAGCAGTGGGGGAGGCTACGAGCAGTACTTC

clone size: NA
D gene: TRBD2
J gene: TRBJ2-1
V gene: TRBV6-5
CDR3 protein: CASNPLAGFVEQFF
CDR3 DNA: TGTGCCAGCAACCCCCTAGCGGGCTTTGTTGAGCAGTTCTTC

clone size: NA
D gene: NA
J gene: TRBJ2-6
V gene: TRBV6-5
CDR3 protein: CASSPQGLGANVLTF
CDR3 DNA: TGTGCCAGCAGTCCTCAGGGGTTGGGGGCCAACGTCCTGACTTTC

clone size: NA
D gene: NA
J gene: TRBJ2-7
V gene: TRBV2
CDR3 protein: CASTGQGYEQYF
CDR3 DNA: TGTGCCAGCACCGGGCAGGGCTACGAGCAGTACTTC

clone size: NA
D gene: NA
J gene: TRBJ1-1
V gene: TRBV23-1
CDR3 protein: CASNRWGMNTEAFF
CDR3 DNA: TGCGCCAGCAATCGGTGGGGCATGAACACTGAAGCTTTCTTT

clone size: NA
D gene: TRBD2
J gene: TRBJ2-3
V gene: TRBV6-1
CDR3 protein: CGGAGGPFGADTQYF
CDR3 DNA: TGCGGAGGGGCGGGGGGGCCATTCGGGGCAGATACGCAGTATTTT